One sample yielded the 11 T cell receptor beta chains listed below, sequenced in a study of T cell responses to AZD1222 COVID-19 vaccine. Data came from immunoSEQ multiplex PCR; TCRdb stores just in-frame clones and leaves some out. The sample carries 150,000 to 200,000 clones, 88% recorded once. Sequenced material: peripheral blood, taken 28 days after the second AZD1222 dose. All receptors derive from an adult who received the AZD1222 COVID-19 vaccine.

V gene TRBV7-2 combines with J gene TRBJ2-7; 10 positions agree with TRBD2. The CDR3 spans 16 residues. The V segment lost 1 base and the J segment 2 bases; nucleotides outside the gene matches: 5. The germline gives CDR1 SGHTA, CDR2 FQGNSA. The DNA for the CDR3 is TGTGCCAGCAGCTTAGAAGCTAGCGGGAGACCCTACGAGCAGTACTTC. Residues: CASSLEASGRPYEQYF.

V and J are TRBV28 and TRBJ1-2; a weak D match, TRBD1 (6 bases). The V gene lost 6 bases and the J gene lost 0 bases, with 11 bases spanning the gap. CDR1 and CDR2 (germline): MDHEN, SYDVKM. The CDR3 runs to 14 residues. The CDR3 reads CASRLQGTNYGYTF. CDR3 nucleotide sequence: TGTGCCAGCAGGTTACAGGGAACTAACTATGGCTACACCTTC.

V gene TRBV5-6 combines with J gene TRBJ2-3; D might be TRBD2 (5 bases). The length of the CDR3 is 16 residues. The V and J ends lost 3 bases and 0 bases respectively, with 14 bases between them. Germline CDR1 reads SGHDT; CDR2 reads YYEEEE. CDR3 coding DNA: TGTGCCAGCAGCTCTTCAAGGAGGAGGAGCACAGATACGCAGTATTTT. Translating it yields CASSSSRRRSTDTQYF.

The rearrangement joins TRBV5-1 to TRBJ1-4; TRBD1 agrees at 9 bases. Per germline, CDR1 SGHRS and CDR2 YFSETQ. The CDR3 covers 15 residues. Trimming took 4 bases from V and 5 from J; bases not matched to a gene: 6. This chain's CDR3 is CASSAVGTGNEKLFF. CDR3 bases: TGCGCCAGCAGCGCGGTGGGGACAGGGAATGAAAAACTGTTTTTT.

This clone was seen just once. The CDR3 reads CASSPGDRGTEAFF. The DNA of the CDR3 is TGTGCCAGCAGTCCTGGGGACAGGGGAACTGAAGCTTTCTTT. The gene calls are TRBV28 and TRBJ1-1; 10 bases match TRBD1. This CDR3 is 14 amino acids long. The germline gives CDR1 MDHEN, CDR2 SYDVKM. Germline trimming cut 5 bases from V and 5 bases from J; bases unmatched to any gene: 5. Filled out from reference TRBV28 and TRBJ1-1, the complete variable domain reads DVKVTQSSRYLVKRTGEKVFLECVQDMDHENMFWYRQDPGLGLRLIYFSYDVKMKEKGDIPEGYSVSREKKERFSLILESASTNQTSMYLCASSPGDRGTEAFFGQGTRLTVV.

The chain couples TRBV28 to TRBJ2-7, with 11 positions matching TRBD2. This CDR3 has 16 amino acids. Germline V gene lookup returns CDR1 MDHEN and CDR2 SYDVKM. V shed 2 bases, J shed 1 base, and the junction held 4 bases outside the gene matches. CDR3: CASSLRASGRSYEQYF. CDR3 DNA sequence: TGTGCCAGCAGTTTAAGGGCTAGCGGGAGGTCCTACGAGCAGTACTTC.

The chain is built from TRBV7-9 and TRBJ2-3, with 8 bases fitting TRBD1. The junction had 3 bases not matched to a gene; V was cut back by 0 bases and J by 4 bases. CDR1 and CDR2 from the germline V gene are SEHNR and FQNEAQ (reference sequence). This CDR3 is built from 15 residues. The CDR3: CASSLATGAADTQYF. The CDR3 DNA reads as TGTGCCAGCAGCTTAGCGACAGGGGCGGCAGATACGCAGTATTTT.

This chain links TRBV11-2 with TRBJ2-7; D gene ambiguous. With 5 bases removed from V and 7 bases from J, the gap between germline ends came to 12 bases. This CDR3 has 12 residues. Looked up from germline, CDR1 is SGHAT and CDR2 is FQNNGV. The CDR3 nucleotides are TGTGCCAGCAGCCGACCGGGTGGGGAGCAGTACTTC. As protein: CASSRPGGEQYF.

The CDR3 region is CASSELPTGNTIYF. CDR3 in DNA: TGTGCCAGCAGTGAGCTACCGACGGGAAACACCATATATTTT. V gene TRBV6-1 combines with J gene TRBJ1-3, with D uncertain. With 3 bases removed from V and 4 bases from J, the gap between germline ends came to 10 bases. Looked up from germline, CDR1 is MNHNS and CDR2 is SASEGT. The CDR3 length is 14 residues.

V gene TRBV7-3 combines with J gene TRBJ2-1; TRBD2 agrees at 8 bases. Germline V CDR1 and CDR2: SGHTA, FQGTGA. The CDR3 is 15 amino acids. V dropped 5 bases and J dropped 8; count of bases not matched to a gene: 11. The CDR3 DNA is TGTGCCAGCAGCCCCTCGGGGGGGGCGAGCGATGAGCAGTTCTTC. Translated: CASSPSGGASDEQFF. The variable domain in full, with the rest retrieved from reference TRBV7-3 and TRBJ2-1, is GAGVSQTPSNKVTEKGKYVELRCDPISGHTALYWYRQSLGQGPEFLIYFQGTGAADDSGLPNDRFFAVRPEGSVSTLKIQRTERGDSAVYLCASSPSGGASDEQFFGPGTRLTVL.

The chain employs TRBV12-3 or TRBV12-4 and TRBJ2-2, with D possibly being TRBD2 (6 bases). The CDR3 is 13 residues long. Trimming stripped 10 bases from V and 5 bases from J, with 14 bases between. This CDR3 reads CAISGELTGELFF. As DNA, the CDR3 is TGTGCCATCTCGGGGGAGCTTACCGGGGAGCTGTTTTTT.